Below are 20 T cell receptor beta chains sequenced from a single sample in a study of regulatory T cells in long-lasting Graves disease. Sequencing libraries for TCR beta were prepared with iRepertoire HTBI primers and Arm-PCR of CDR3 regions. TCRdb re-derived calls from the multiplex PCR reads in MiXCR, one entry per CDR3 protein. The sample gives about 340,000 distinct CDR3 sequences, roughly a fifth of which show up once; less than 35% is in the top ten. Stated time point: persistent/refractory GD, antithyroid drugs over 5 years with positive TRAb. PBMCs provided the RNA from which the TCR library was made. Specimen: peripheral blood mononuclear cells (PBMCs), collected when the disease was refractory, from a patient treated with antithyroid drugs. The receptor set was obtained from a female donor with Graves disease.

This clonotype was found many times. This chain links TRBV5-1 with TRBJ1-1; D not resolved. The V end lost 7 bases, the J end lost 10 bases, and 20 bases lay between the germline ends. CDR3 length equals 13 residues. Germline values: CDR1 SGHRS, CDR2 YFSETQ. The CDR3 coding sequence is TGCGCCAGCCTCGAGGCTGGAAACGGAAGAGCTTTCTTT. Amino acids: CASLEAGNGRAFF.

Only a few counts were recorded for this clonotype. V usage is TRBV24-1 and J usage is TRBJ1-5; D is undetermined. V was shortened by 3 bases and J by 0 bases, with 11 bases between the two germline ends. The CDR3 sequence is 16 residues long. Looked up from germline, CDR1 is KGHDR and CDR2 is SFDVKD. The CDR3 spells CATSDGGIISNQPQHF. DNA for the CDR3: TGTGCCACCAGTGATGGTGGAATTATTAGCAATCAGCCCCAGCATTTT.

The DNA for the CDR3 is TGTGCCAGCAGAAAGGACAGGGGCCTAGGCAATGAGCAGTTCTTC. Encoded protein: CASRKDRGLGNEQFF. This chain joins TRBV11-2 and TRBJ2-1; the match to TRBD1 covers 9 bases. The CDR3 spans 15 residues. V shed 6 bases and J 6 bases; nucleotides not matched to a gene: 9. The germline CDR1 and CDR2 sequences are SGHAT and FQNNGV.

This clonotype occurred many times. This chain uses TRBV7-8 with TRBJ1-6; D ambiguous. The CDR3 contains 13 residues. Trimming took 0 bases from V and 6 from J, leaving 3 bases between them. Germline CDR1 SGHVS, CDR2 FQNEAQ. The CDR3 sequence is CASSLASNSPLHF. In nucleotides, the CDR3 is TGTGCCAGCAGCTTAGCGAGTAATTCACCCCTCCACTTT. Looking up the rest from reference TRBV7-8 and TRBJ1-6 gives the full variable domain: GAGVSQSPRYKVAKRGQDVALRCDPISGHVSLFWYQQALGQGPEFLTYFQNEAQLDKSGLPSDRFFAERPEGSVSTLKIQRTQQEDSAVYLCASSLASNSPLHFGNGTRLTVT.

In this sample, this clonotype turned up many times. The rearrangement links TRBV12-5 to TRBJ2-7; D may be TRBD1 (6 bases). V was cut by 9 bases and J by 5 bases, with 20 bases left in between. CDR1 is LGHNT and CDR2 is FRNRAP in the germline V gene. The CDR3 is made up of 14 amino acids. Here the CDR3 reads CASSQGSSGNEQYF. The CDR3 DNA sequence: TGTGCTAGCTCTCAGGGGTCTTCAGGGAACGAGCAGTACTTC.

This clonotype was seen ten or more times. The chain recombines TRBV12-3 or TRBV12-4 with TRBJ1-5; 8 bases agree with TRBD1. V lost 4 bases to trimming and J lost 3 bases; unmatched junction nucleotides: 8. This CDR3 has 16 residues. The CDR3 spells CASSSSDRVFNQPQHF. CDR3 sequence (DNA): TGTGCCAGCAGTTCGTCGGACAGGGTATTCAATCAGCCCCAGCATTTT.

This clonotype came up many times. J is TRBJ2-5 and V is TRBV30; 8 bases map to TRBD1. Germline trimming cut 1 base from V and 3 bases from J; bases unmatched to any gene: 13. The germline CDR1 and CDR2 sequences are GTSNPN and SVGIG (reference sequence). This CDR3 spans 17 amino acids. CDR3 in amino acids: CAWSALGTGYVKETQYF. CDR3 DNA: TGTGCCTGGAGTGCCCTCGGGACAGGATACGTTAAAGAGACCCAGTACTTC.

This clonotype was counted a few times. J is TRBJ2-5 and V is TRBV5-1; tentatively, D is TRBD1 (5 bases). Between the trimmed V and J ends, which lost 2 bases and 4 bases, there was a span of 15 bases. The germline V gene has CDR1 SGHRS and CDR2 YFSETQ. The length of the CDR3 is 15 residues. Written as DNA, the CDR3 is TGCGCCAGCAGCTTCGGGTGGCAGGGCGCAGAGACCCAGTACTTC. This sequence encodes CASSFGWQGAETQYF. Full variable domain (missing parts from reference TRBV5-1 and TRBJ2-5): KAGVTQTPRYLIKTRGQQVTLSCSPISGHRSVSWYQQTPGQGLQFLFEYFSETQRNKGNFPGRFSGRQFSNSRSEMNVSTLELGDSALYLCASSFGWQGAETQYFGPGTRLLVL.

A word on this clonotype: A much larger clone is a single base away; this may be a read error. The V and J genes are TRBV2 and TRBJ2-1; 11 nucleotides line up with TRBD2. This CDR3 is 18 amino acids long. Germline V lookup: CDR1 SNHLY, CDR2 FYNNEI. The CDR3 bases are TGTGCCAGCGGTGAAGCGGCACTTTTAGCGGGGGGGCGCAATGAGCAGTTCTTC. Protein: CASGEAALLAGGRNEQFF.

This chain links TRBV18 with TRBJ2-7; possibly TRBD1 or TRBD2 for D (5 bases each). The germline V gene has CDR1 KGHSH and CDR2 LQKENI. The CDR3 totals 15 residues. The V end was cut by 2 bases, the J end by 0 bases, with 11 bases between. CDR3 nucleotides: TGTGCCAGCTCACCATCCCGGGACGGCTCCTACGAGCAGTACTTC. This gives the protein CASSPSRDGSYEQYF. Based on the CDR3 plus reference TRBV18 and TRBJ2-7, the full variable domain is NAGVMQNPRHLVRRRGQEARLRCSPMKGHSHVYWYRQLPEEGLKFMVYLQKENIIDESGMPKERFSAEFPKEGPSILRIQQVVRGDSAAYFCASSPSRDGSYEQYFGPGTRLTVT.

There are many counts of this clonotype. Written as DNA, the CDR3 is TGCGCCAGCAGCAAGGACAGGGGAGAGGAAAAACTGTTTTTT. Its translation is CASSKDRGEEKLFF. The V and J genes are TRBV5-1 and TRBJ1-4; 9 bases line up with TRBD1. V lost 4 bases and J lost 8; bases outside the gene matches: 6. From germline, CDR1 is SGHRS and CDR2 YFSETQ. This CDR3 is 14 amino acids long.

This clonotype was detected a few times. V and J are TRBV28 and TRBJ1-4, with D unresolved. The germline gives CDR1 MDHEN, CDR2 SYDVKM. The CDR3 is 14 residues long. Trimming pared 5 bases from V and 5 bases from J, leaving 12 bases between. CDR3 bases: TGTGCCAGCAGTCCATTCCCAGGAAATGAAAAACTGTTTTTT. Protein: CASSPFPGNEKLFF.

This clonotype was seen repeatedly, ten times or more. The chain employs TRBV11-3 and TRBJ2-6, with D unresolved. V was shortened by 7 bases and J by 0 bases, with 4 bases between the two germline ends. The CDR3 runs to 13 residues. Germline CDR1 is SGHNT and CDR2 is YENEEA. The chain's CDR3 is CASTFSGANVLTF. As DNA, the CDR3 is TGTGCCAGCACCTTCTCTGGGGCCAACGTCCTGACTTTC.

Many counts were recorded for this clonotype. The chain combines TRBV12-3 or TRBV12-4 with TRBJ1-1; D gene uncertain. The CDR3 extends over 17 amino acids. V was cut by 5 bases and J by 0 bases, with 19 bases left in between. CDR3 nucleotide sequence: TGTGCCAGCAGTCCTGGGGAGGGTCGGGGAGTGAACACTGAAGCTTTCTTT. Protein: CASSPGEGRGVNTEAFF.

The chain employs TRBV20-1 and TRBJ2-7, with 8 nucleotides matching TRBD2. The CDR3 consists of 14 residues. Germline CDR1 reads DFQATT; CDR2 reads SNEGSKA (reference sequence). The J segment lost 2 bases and the V segment lost 4 bases, leaving 7 bases of the junction unmatched. The CDR3 loop reads CSATLAGRTYEQYF. CDR3 sequence (DNA): TGCAGTGCTACCTTAGCGGGGAGGACCTACGAGCAGTACTTC.

DNA of the CDR3: TGTGCTAGTGGTTTGGCAGGACCACTCTACGAGCAGTACTTC. This encodes CASGLAGPLYEQYF. The chain recombines TRBV12-5 with TRBJ2-7, with D uncertain. The germline V and J ends were trimmed by 1 base and 3 bases, with 10 bases remaining between them. The CDR3 is made up of 14 amino acids. Germline assignment: CDR1 LGHNT and CDR2 FRNRAP.

The rearrangement links TRBV30 to TRBJ1-1; D call uncertain. The CDR3 runs 14 residues. CDR1 and CDR2 from the germline V gene are GTSNPN and SVGIG (reference sequence). The V gene lost 0 bases and the J gene lost 4 bases, with 12 bases spanning the gap. CDR3 sequence reads: CAWSVPDLGTEAFF. The CDR3, as DNA: TGTGCCTGGAGTGTACCGGACCTCGGCACTGAAGCTTTCTTT.

This clonotype has at least ten counts. The chain is built from TRBV11-2 and TRBJ2-7; the match to TRBD1 covers 9 bases. Germline trimming cut 5 bases from V and 0 bases from J; bases unmatched to any gene: 2. There are 14 residues in the CDR3. Germline assignment: CDR1 SGHAT and CDR2 FQNNGV. The CDR3 spells CASSPGQGSYEQYF. CDR3 in DNA: TGTGCCAGCAGCCCGGGACAGGGCTCCTACGAGCAGTACTTC.

The chain couples TRBV7-8 to TRBJ2-7; D is undetermined. This CDR3 has 12 amino acids. Germline CDR1 is SGHVS and CDR2 is FQNEAQ. Trimming left V 1 base short and J 5 bases short, with 6 bases between. The DNA for the CDR3 is TGTGCCAGCAGCTTAGACCTAGACGAGCAGTACTTC. This encodes CASSLDLDEQYF. The variable domain in full, with the rest retrieved from reference TRBV7-8 and TRBJ2-7, is GAGVSQSPRYKVAKRGQDVALRCDPISGHVSLFWYQQALGQGPEFLTYFQNEAQLDKSGLPSDRFFAERPEGSVSTLKIQRTQQEDSAVYLCASSLDLDEQYFGPGTRLTVT.

The chain carries TRBV3-1 and TRBJ2-3; TRBD2 matches at 10 bases. The CDR3 spans 15 residues. Germline values: CDR1 LGHDT, CDR2 YNNKEL (reference sequence). The V and J ends lost 4 bases and 3 bases, in that order; junction bases with no gene match: 4. The DNA for the CDR3 is TGTGCCAGCAGCCCTACTAGCGGGACGACAGATACGCAGTATTTT. This encodes CASSPTSGTTDTQYF.